The text below deals with one T cell receptor (beta chain). Its antigen is still unknown. The sample comes from a study of cytomegalovirus exposure and HLA in healthy donors. Overall study findings and caveats: The study labeled roughly 160 TCR beta chains cytomegalovirus-associated. Common viral pathogens seemed to be connected with several of the most significant clusters, according to a later analysis.

The study ran its PCR with 60 Vbeta and 13 Jbeta primers. Sequencing was performed with immunoSEQ multiplex PCR; in TCRdb, only in-frame clones are kept and a portion is missing. This sample has roughly 67,000 clones, with less than 80% found just once. The V and J ends lost 1 base and 2 bases, in that order; junction bases with no gene match: 12. Per the germline V gene, CDR1 is LNHDA and CDR2 is SQIVND (reference sequence). The CDR3 totals 18 residues. The specimen was PBMCs. The chain links TRBV19 to TRBJ2-3; 7 bases agree with TRBD1. The clonotype originates from a man aged 55 to 69 in good health and CMV-seropositive. CDR3 region: CASSIAHRGLSSTDTQYF. For the CDR3, the DNA is TGTGCCAGTAGTATAGCACACAGGGGCCTATCCTCCACAGATACGCAGTATTTT.